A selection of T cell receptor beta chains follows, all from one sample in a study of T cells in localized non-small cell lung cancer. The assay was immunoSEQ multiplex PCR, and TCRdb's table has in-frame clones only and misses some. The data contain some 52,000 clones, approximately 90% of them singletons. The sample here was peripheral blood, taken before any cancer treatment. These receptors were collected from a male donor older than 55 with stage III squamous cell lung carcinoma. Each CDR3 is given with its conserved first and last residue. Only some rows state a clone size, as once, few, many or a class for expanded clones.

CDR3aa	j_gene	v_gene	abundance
CASSPPALSYNEQFF	TRBJ2-1	TRBV7-2	NA
CASSPWTGGEQFF	TRBJ2-1	TRBV14	NA
CASSYGGDQPQHF	TRBJ1-5	TRBV18	NA
CASSVAGNDLEQYF	TRBJ2-3	TRBV9	NA
CASSPRDSYTNYGYTF	TRBJ1-2	TRBV19	NA
CASSLVQGGAYEQYF	TRBJ2-7	TRBV7-2	NA
CASSQDAGSPVTSSPLHF	TRBJ1-6	TRBV4-3	NA
CASSLSTSPTDTQYF	TRBJ2-3	TRBV6-1	NA
CAIGSALSTEAFF	TRBJ1-1	TRBV10-3	NA
CAIWTGIGTDTQYF	TRBJ2-3	TRBV10-3	NA
CASSYTTINSPLHF	TRBJ1-6	TRBV6-5	NA
CASSYPIGQGGRGYTF	TRBJ1-2	TRBV6-5	NA
CASRRTGAGANVLTF	TRBJ2-6	TRBV27	NA
CASSKITGFNSPLHF	TRBJ1-6	TRBV6-5	NA
CATLNPGENTGELFF	TRBJ2-2	TRBV19	NA
CASSLQGSGNTIYF	TRBJ1-3	TRBV5-5	NA
CASSLDNRGGNTIYF	TRBJ1-3	TRBV7-2	NA
CASSLAVSGELFF	TRBJ2-2	TRBV5-4	few
CASSILAGGSYNEQFF	TRBJ2-1	TRBV7-9	few
CSVAQDSGGTGYTF	TRBJ1-2	TRBV29-1	NA
CASTDGFSQGGYGYTF	TRBJ1-2	TRBV6-6	NA
CASSYGGGGNQPQHF	TRBJ1-5	TRBV28	NA
CASSLSYTQYF	TRBJ2-5	TRBV6-1	once
CASSLLTGPYEQYF	TRBJ2-7	TRBV11-2	NA
CAWSRGGSPNYGYTF	TRBJ1-2	TRBV30	NA
CASSSDRGRTQYF	TRBJ2-3	TRBV7-9	NA
CASSAGSAVSYEQYF	TRBJ2-7	TRBV9	NA
CASSRRRVQETQYF	TRBJ2-5	TRBV27	once
CASSYFGSVTGELFF	TRBJ2-2	TRBV6-5	NA
CASGLQGPGANVLTF	TRBJ2-6	TRBV5-4	NA
CATSVPGRETQYF	TRBJ2-5	TRBV10-3	NA
CASSPWRQGPGGANEQFF	TRBJ2-1	TRBV5-6	NA
CASSPVPSATQYF	TRBJ2-3	TRBV7-3	NA
CASSLSQGTGELFF	TRBJ2-2	TRBV7-2	NA
CASSFPGNRREAFF	TRBJ1-1	TRBV7-6	few
CASSVGVSGNYEQYF	TRBJ2-7	TRBV9	NA
CASSLMSTTNEKLFF	TRBJ1-4	TRBV5-8	NA
CASSQAHSGGWNQPQHF	TRBJ1-5	TRBV4-1	NA
CASSHRSRGIEQYF	TRBJ2-7	TRBV14	NA
CASGQQDDEQFF	TRBJ2-1	TRBV5-1	NA
CASSPNEHAPPGYTF	TRBJ1-2	TRBV18	NA
CASSLVSESEQYF	TRBJ2-7	TRBV7-2	NA
CASSPPRGLGTQYF	TRBJ2-5	TRBV27	NA
CASSVVTLLSYEQYF	TRBJ2-7	TRBV2	NA
CASSPPVSTDTQYF	TRBJ2-3	TRBV7-6	NA
CASTPTDSRSETQYF	TRBJ2-5	TRBV25-1	NA
CARPRARADNEQFF	TRBJ2-1	TRBV12-2	NA
CASSPLSGQGAITGELFF	TRBJ2-2	TRBV18	NA
CASSSTGGAGELFF	TRBJ2-2	TRBV7-7	NA
CASSGTGRDEQYF	TRBJ2-7	TRBV2	few
CASSLGGGPLSSNYGYTF	TRBJ1-2	TRBV7-9	NA
CASSLISSGGAEQFF	TRBJ2-1	TRBV7-2	NA
CASSKGNQPQHF	TRBJ1-5	TRBV28	NA